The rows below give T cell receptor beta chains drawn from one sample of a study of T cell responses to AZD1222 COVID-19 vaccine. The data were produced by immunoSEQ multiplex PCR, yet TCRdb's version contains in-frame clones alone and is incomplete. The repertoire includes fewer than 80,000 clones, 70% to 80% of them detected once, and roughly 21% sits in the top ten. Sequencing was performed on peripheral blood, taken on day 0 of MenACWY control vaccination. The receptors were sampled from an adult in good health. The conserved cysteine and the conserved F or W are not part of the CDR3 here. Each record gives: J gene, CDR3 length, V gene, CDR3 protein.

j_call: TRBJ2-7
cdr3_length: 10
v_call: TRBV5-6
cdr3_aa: ASSKTSYEQY

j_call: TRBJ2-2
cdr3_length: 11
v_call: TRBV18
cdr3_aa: ASSGTATGELF

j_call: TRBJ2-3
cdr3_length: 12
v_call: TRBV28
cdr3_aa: ASSMSRNTDTQY

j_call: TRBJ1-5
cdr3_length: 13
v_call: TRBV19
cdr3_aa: ASSLSGQGGQPQH

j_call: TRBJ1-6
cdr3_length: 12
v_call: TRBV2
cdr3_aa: ASSAGLTNSPLH

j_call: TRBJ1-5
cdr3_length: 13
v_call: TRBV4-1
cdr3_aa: ASSADRGSNQPQH

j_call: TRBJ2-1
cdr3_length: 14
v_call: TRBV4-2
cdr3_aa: ASSQETSGLFNEQF

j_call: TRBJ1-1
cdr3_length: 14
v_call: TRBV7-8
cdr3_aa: ASSPAGQGLGTEAF

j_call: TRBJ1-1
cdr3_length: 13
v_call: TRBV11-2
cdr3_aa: ASSLEVRGAAEAF

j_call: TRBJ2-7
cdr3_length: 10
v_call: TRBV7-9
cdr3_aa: ASSFSAYEQY

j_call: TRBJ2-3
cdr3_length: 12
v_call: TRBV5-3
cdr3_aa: ARNLGHLTDTQY

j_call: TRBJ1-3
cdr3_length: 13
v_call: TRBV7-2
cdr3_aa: ASSTRTGGSNTIY

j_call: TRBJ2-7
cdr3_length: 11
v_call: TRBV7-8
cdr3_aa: ASSRGGTYEQY

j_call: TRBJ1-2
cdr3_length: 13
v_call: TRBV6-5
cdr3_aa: ASSPDRGTNYGYT

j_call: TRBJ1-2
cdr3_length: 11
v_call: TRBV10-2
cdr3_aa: ASAMDSNYGYT

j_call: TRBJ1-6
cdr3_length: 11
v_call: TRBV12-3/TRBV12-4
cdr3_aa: ASSLTSGSPLH

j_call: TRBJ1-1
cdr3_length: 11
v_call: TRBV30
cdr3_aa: ASSNSMNTEAF

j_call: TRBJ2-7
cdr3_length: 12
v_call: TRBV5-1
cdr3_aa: ASRKDFSLLEQY

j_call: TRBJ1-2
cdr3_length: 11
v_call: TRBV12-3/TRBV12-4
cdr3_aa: ASSLGQGYGYT

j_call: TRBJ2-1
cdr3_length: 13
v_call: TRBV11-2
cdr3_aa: ASSPQGAFPNEQF

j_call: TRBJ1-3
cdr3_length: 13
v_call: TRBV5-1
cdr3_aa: ASSLGTGSGNTIY

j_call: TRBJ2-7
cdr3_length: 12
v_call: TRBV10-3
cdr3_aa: ATSRGSGVYEQY

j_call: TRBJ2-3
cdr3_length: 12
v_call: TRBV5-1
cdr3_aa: ASSQTSPTDTQY

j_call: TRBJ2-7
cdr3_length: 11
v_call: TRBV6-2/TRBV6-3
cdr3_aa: ASSYYRGYEQY

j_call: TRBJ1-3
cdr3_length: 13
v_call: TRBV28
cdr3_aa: ASSSPTLSGNTIY

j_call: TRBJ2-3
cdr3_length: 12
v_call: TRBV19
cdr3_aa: ASSIAGYTDTQY

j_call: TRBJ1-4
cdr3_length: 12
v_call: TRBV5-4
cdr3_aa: ASSLELHAEKLF

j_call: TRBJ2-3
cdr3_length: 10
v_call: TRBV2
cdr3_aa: ASTPLADTQY

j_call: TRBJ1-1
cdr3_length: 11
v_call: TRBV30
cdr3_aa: AWSGTGLTEAF

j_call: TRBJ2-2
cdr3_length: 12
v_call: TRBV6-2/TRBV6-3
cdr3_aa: ASSLLRENRELF

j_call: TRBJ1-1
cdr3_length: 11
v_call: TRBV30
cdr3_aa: ARSGTPNTEAF

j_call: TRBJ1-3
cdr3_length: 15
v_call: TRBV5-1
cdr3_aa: ASSLAGGQGAGNTIY

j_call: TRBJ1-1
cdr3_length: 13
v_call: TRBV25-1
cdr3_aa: ASSEYGREGTEAF